The TCR beta chain described here comes from a study of beta chain features in type 1 diabetes. This CDR3 is built from 10 residues. The V end was cut by 8 bases, the J end by 3 bases, with 4 bases between. The germline gives CDR1 MNHNY, CDR2 SVGAGI (reference sequence). The isolated RNA, all of it, was reverse transcribed, so expressed TCRB transcripts were what got sequenced. TCRdb's table, derived via immunoSEQ multiplex PCR, lists solely in-frame clones and lacks some. The data show hundreds of thousands of clones, roughly 15% seen once. The material sequenced was naive CD4+ T cells from blood. The V gene is TRBV6-6, the J gene TRBJ1-2, with unresolved D. This sequence originates from a young woman in good health. The CDR3 reads CASGDYGYTF. CDR3 nucleotide sequence: TGTGCCAGCGGCGACTATGGCTACACCTTC.